One sample yielded the 5 T cell receptor beta chains listed below, sequenced in a study of blood T cell repertoires in COVID-19. Assay: immunoSEQ multiplex PCR; the TCRdb copy retains only in-frame clones and omits some. The sample lists more than 150,000 clones, 86% occurring once. Sequenced sample: peripheral blood. Receptors originate from a man between 65 and 85 years old with active or convalescent COVID-19.

The rearrangement uses TRBV7-2 and TRBJ2-5; 9 positions agree with TRBD1. This CDR3 is built from 15 residues. Germline CDR1 SGHTA, CDR2 FQGNSA. V shed 6 bases and J 4 bases; nucleotides not matched to a gene: 9. The CDR3 DNA is TGTGCCAGCAGTTCCGGGACAGGGATGGGAGAGACCCAGTACTTC. Its protein is CASSSGTGMGETQYF. The variable domain in full, with the rest retrieved from reference TRBV7-2 and TRBJ2-5, is GAGVSQSPSNKVTEKGKDVELRCDPISGHTALYWYRQSLGQGLEFLIYFQGNSAPDKSGLPSDRFSAERTGGSVSTLTIQRTQQEDSAVYLCASSSGTGMGETQYFGPGTRLLVL.

V gene TRBV3-1 (or the pseudogene TRBV3-2) combines with J gene TRBJ2-1, with D possibly TRBD2 on 5 matching bases. Per the germline V gene, CDR1 is LGHDT and CDR2 is YNNKEL (reference sequence). The CDR3 is 18 amino acids. Deletions cut 3 bases from V and 0 bases from J, with 18 bases between. CDR3 in amino acids: CASSHSWERYSSYNEQFF. The CDR3 coding sequence is TGTGCCAGCAGCCACAGCTGGGAGCGATACAGCTCCTACAATGAGCAGTTCTTC.

This chain connects TRBV5-1 to TRBJ2-3, with 7 bases identical to TRBD2. V dropped 5 bases and J dropped 3; count of bases not matched to a gene: 9. Looked up from germline, CDR1 is SGHRS and CDR2 is YFSETQ. The CDR3 is 15 residues long. The CDR3 DNA sequence: TGCGCCAGCAGGAAGCGGGACCTAGCTACAGATACGCAGTATTTT. Its translation: CASRKRDLATDTQYF.

This chain links TRBV28 with TRBJ1-5; TRBD1 aligns across 9 bases. Trimming cost V 8 bases and J 1 base; bases outside gene matches: 3. The CDR3 loop spans 14 amino acids. CDR1 and CDR2 from the germline V gene are MDHEN and SYDVKM. This CDR3 reads CASRDRASNQPQHF. The DNA for the CDR3 is TGTGCCAGCCGGGACAGGGCGAGCAATCAGCCCCAGCATTTT.

This clone was found once. CDR3 nucleotides: TGTGCCAGCAGCTTAGAGAGGAGAGGTAACACTGAAGCTTTCTTT. Its translation is CASSLERRGNTEAFF. This chain joins TRBV11-2 and TRBJ1-1; no reliable D call. Trimming removed 0 bases from V and 2 bases from J, with 10 bases in between. Germline loops: CDR1 SGHAT, CDR2 FQNNGV. This CDR3 contains 15 residues.